This paragraph reports one TCR beta chain. Source study methods: Reference gene primer amplification yielded estimated nucleated cell counts. The data were produced by immunoSEQ multiplex PCR, yet TCRdb's version contains in-frame clones alone and is incomplete. V and J calls and clone size follow that table, whereas D and trimming were derived from the DNA. In the table there are approximately 60,000 clones, over 75% of which are singletons. This CDR3 has 14 amino acids. After removal of 0 bases from V and 11 bases from J, the junction contained 4 bases not matched to a gene. The V gene's germline CDR1 is MNHEY and CDR2 SVGEGT. The record originates from a study of blood T cell repertoires in COVID-19. Whole-study context: The study drew acute and convalescent COVID-19 samples from the United States, Italy and Spain. Sample material is recorded as cDNA or gDNA derived from T cells, B-cell-depleted T cells, or PBMCs.

The sequence came from a human donor in a cohort sampled during active COVID-19. Sequencing used peripheral blood. The chain uses TRBV6-2 or TRBV6-3 and TRBJ2-3; TRBD2 matches at 11 bases. CDR3 residues: CASSYSDTSGGQYF. The CDR3 region has the DNA TGTGCCAGCAGTTACTCCGATACTAGCGGGGGGCAGTATTTT.